Following are 8 T cell receptor beta chains from one sample sequenced in a study of vaccination and CD4 T cells after COVID-19. Sequenced with the Oncomine TCR Beta short-read assay was DNA taken from cultured CD4+ T cells. TCRdb independently ran MiXCR on the PCR reads; one entry per CDR3 protein. The sample holds just over 15,000 distinct CDR3 sequences; around 42% are singletons and the top ten take 5.6%. Sample treatment: roughly 10-day PBMC culture with coronavirus spike peptide pools or control peptides (ViraFEST assay). The antigens these receptors bind are not known. The starting material was CD4+ T cells from blood, cultured in vitro, obtained before SARS-CoV-2 vaccination. Receptors originate from a human donor who had recovered from COVID-19.

J is TRBJ1-1 and V is TRBV18, with D possibly matching TRBD1 (5 bases). The CDR3 is 14 residues long. V lost 0 bases and J 0 bases, leaving 5 bases between the germline ends. CDR1 and CDR2 from the germline V gene are KGHSH and LQKENI. The CDR3 reads CASSPPGVNTEAFF. CDR3 DNA: TGTGCCAGCTCACCACCGGGGGTGAACACTGAAGCTTTCTTT. Full variable domain (missing parts from reference TRBV18 and TRBJ1-1): NAGVMQNPRHLVRRRGQEARLRCSPMKGHSHVYWYRQLPEEGLKFMVYLQKENIIDESGMPKERFSAEFPKEGPSILRIQQVVRGDSAAYFCASSPPGVNTEAFFGQGTRLTVV.

This clonotype was seen a handful of times. This rearrangement joins TRBV6-1 to TRBJ1-2; 11 bases are shared with TRBD1. Germline CDR1 is MNHNS and CDR2 is SASEGT. This CDR3 is 15 amino acids long. J was trimmed by 5 bases and V by 6 bases; bases with no gene match: 8. The CDR3 sequence: CASRRTGGAGYGYTF. The CDR3 region has the DNA TGTGCCAGCAGGAGGACAGGGGGCGCAGGATATGGCTACACCTTC.

This clonotype was found a few times. CDR3: CATSDLGDRGTDTQYF. CDR3 nucleotides: TGTGCCACCAGTGATTTGGGGGACAGGGGAACAGATACGCAGTATTTT. The rearrangement joins TRBV24-1 to TRBJ2-3; 10 bases map to TRBD1. The ends lost 0 bases at V and 3 bases at J; junction bases unmatched: 2. The CDR3 totals 16 residues. Germline loops: CDR1 KGHDR, CDR2 SFDVKD.

The chain uses TRBV29-1 and TRBJ2-7; TRBD1 is a possible D gene (5 bases). Germline CDR1 and CDR2: SQVTM and ANQGSEA. V lost 8 bases and J lost 7, with 18 bases in between. The CDR3 sequence is 12 residues long. CDR3 sequence (DNA): TGCAGCACGAGACAGACATCGGGTGAGCAGTACTTC. Translated, it gives CSTRQTSGEQYF.

V usage is TRBV6-2 or TRBV6-3 and J usage is TRBJ1-5; D not resolved. Germline-derived CDR1 and CDR2 are MNHEY and SVGEGT. Trimming cost V 6 bases and J 0 bases, with 6 bases left between them. The length of the CDR3 is 13 residues. The CDR3 reads CASSRNSNQPQHF. DNA for the CDR3: TGTGCCAGCAGCAGGAATAGCAATCAGCCCCAGCATTTT.

V is TRBV20-1 and J is TRBJ2-3; 14 bases agree with TRBD2. CDR3 length equals 16 residues. With 6 bases clipped from V and 6 bases from J, the junction kept 11 bases outside the gene matches. Germline values: CDR1 DFQATT, CDR2 SNEGSKA (reference sequence). The CDR3, as DNA: TGCAGTGCCTACCTGGGACTAGCGGGAGTGCGGGATACGCAGTATTTT. Protein sequence: CSAYLGLAGVRDTQYF.

The chain links TRBV5-1 to TRBJ2-3; D unclear. Germline CDR1 reads SGHRS; CDR2 reads YFSETQ. Deletions cut 2 bases from V and 6 bases from J, with 10 bases between. The CDR3 covers 13 residues. Here the CDR3 DNA reads TGCGCCAGCAGCTTTAGGCGTGGCGATACGCAGTATTTT. Its protein product is CASSFRRGDTQYF.

The CDR3 loop reads CASSLSNFNSPLHF. Written as DNA, the CDR3 is TGTGCCAGCAGTTTGTCTAACTTTAATTCACCCCTCCACTTT. V gene TRBV28 combines with J gene TRBJ1-6, with no clear D. The V end was cut by 3 bases, the J end by 6 bases, with 9 bases between. CDR1 is MDHEN, CDR2 SYDVKM, per germline. The CDR3 length is 14 residues.